These 18 T cell receptor beta chains were sequenced from one sample in a study of T-cell memory formation after mild COVID-19. One entry per CDR3 protein, called by TCRdb with MiXCR from the 5' RACE reads. The profile shows 170,000 or so distinct CDR3 sequences, about 28% of them singletons. Sequencing input: PBMCs or a T cell subset sorted from them (not recorded which). All receptors derive from an adult woman who had mild COVID-19 (a few samples of this study predate the infection). Cell type and time point are not known.

The V and J genes are TRBV5-6 and TRBJ2-7; perhaps TRBD1 as D (6 bases). The CDR3 runs 15 residues. Germline lookup yields CDR1 SGHDT and CDR2 YYEEEE. Trimming pared 3 bases from V and 2 bases from J, leaving 15 bases between. The CDR3 reads CASSYGTRRTYEQYF. CDR3 bases: TGTGCCAGCAGCTACGGGACACGGCGCACCTACGAGCAGTACTTC.

This clonotype was counted only a few times. The V and J genes are TRBV6-2 or TRBV6-3 and TRBJ2-1; D is unclear. This CDR3 is built from 16 residues. The V and J ends lost 3 bases and 0 bases respectively, with 12 bases between them. Per the germline V gene, CDR1 is MNHEY and CDR2 is SVGEGT. CDR3 nucleotides: TGTGCCAGCAGTTATAGCCGCCAGGACTCCTACAATGAGCAGTTCTTC. Translated: CASSYSRQDSYNEQFF.

The V and J genes are TRBV10-3 and TRBJ1-6; tentative D call: TRBD1 (5 bases). Germline-derived CDR1 and CDR2 are ENHRY and SYGVKD. The germline V and J ends were trimmed by 10 bases and 10 bases, with 17 bases remaining between them. The CDR3 extends over 13 amino acids. CDR3 region: CATKGIVESPLHF. In DNA, the CDR3 is TGTGCCACCAAGGGGATTGTTGAATCACCCCTCCACTTT.

J is TRBJ1-1 and V is TRBV20-1; D is uncertain. V was pared by 6 bases and J by 1 base, with 12 bases between. The germline CDR1 and CDR2 sequences are DFQATT and SNEGSKA (reference sequence). CDR3 length equals 13 residues. The CDR3, as DNA: TGCAGTGCCATGGCCGGCTCGAACACTGAAGCTTTCTTT. Its protein product is CSAMAGSNTEAFF.

The chain uses TRBV7-9 and TRBJ2-5; 9 positions match TRBD1. Germline V gene data show CDR1 as SEHNR and CDR2 as FQNEAQ (reference sequence). CDR3 length equals 15 residues. V gave up 7 bases and J gave up 5 bases; unmatched junction bases: 11. This CDR3 is CASTHLQGAEETQYF. The CDR3 region has the DNA TGTGCCAGCACGCACTTACAGGGGGCAGAGGAGACCCAGTACTTC.

The chain carries TRBV12-3 or TRBV12-4 and TRBJ2-7; 10 nucleotides line up with TRBD1. After removal of 8 bases from V and 7 bases from J, the junction contained 14 bases not matched to a gene. The CDR3 runs to 15 residues. CDR3 DNA sequence: TGTGCCAGCGGAGAGACAGGGGGCCCCTCGGTGGAGCAGTACTTC. Protein product: CASGETGGPSVEQYF.

The CDR3 sequence: CASSSGDGHYEQYF. DNA of the CDR3: TGCGCCAGCAGCTCCGGGGACGGACACTACGAGCAGTACTTC. This sequence joins TRBV5-1 and TRBJ2-7; the D gene could be TRBD1 or TRBD2 (5 bases each). The CDR3 contains 14 residues. The germline CDR1 and CDR2 sequences are SGHRS and YFSETQ. V was trimmed by 3 bases and J by 3 bases, leaving 13 bases between them.

CDR3 residues: CASSFLDGDTQYF. The CDR3, as DNA: TGTGCCAGCAGTTTTCTGGACGGTGATACGCAGTATTTT. The V call is TRBV27, the J call TRBJ2-3; D gene unclear. Looked up from germline, CDR1 is MNHEY and CDR2 is SMNVEV (reference sequence). The germline V and J ends were trimmed by 3 bases and 6 bases, with 10 bases remaining between them. The CDR3 has 13 amino acids.

The chain has TRBV6-5 and TRBJ2-2; 9 nucleotides agree with TRBD1. Germline V gives CDR1 MNHEY, CDR2 SVGAGI. The junction had 6 bases not matched to a gene; V was cut back by 6 bases and J by 4 bases. The CDR3 length is 15 residues. CDR3 residues: CASSTQGAGTGELFF. DNA for the CDR3: TGTGCCAGCAGCACACAGGGGGCGGGCACCGGGGAGCTGTTTTTT.

This clonotype was observed a handful of times. The chain carries TRBV6-2 or TRBV6-3 and TRBJ2-1; D uncertain. The V gene's germline CDR1 is MNHEY and CDR2 SVGEGT. The CDR3 is 13 residues long. V was cut by 4 bases and J by 5 bases, with 9 bases left in between. The CDR3 protein is CASSWATNNEQFF. The CDR3 DNA reads as TGTGCCAGCAGTTGGGCGACCAACAATGAGCAGTTCTTC.

The V gene is TRBV5-4, the J gene TRBJ2-1, with TRBD2 identical over 10 bases. Per the germline V gene, CDR1 is SGHNT and CDR2 is YYREEE (reference sequence). The CDR3 consists of 15 residues. The V gene end was trimmed by 0 bases and the J gene end by 9 bases; junction bases not matched to a gene: 6. CDR3: CASSLAGLAGAEQFF. In DNA form, the CDR3 reads TGTGCCAGCAGCTTGGCCGGGCTAGCGGGAGCTGAGCAGTTCTTC.

This clonotype was observed a few times. The chain combines TRBV9 with TRBJ2-3; the D is unclear. The CDR3 length is 11 residues. Germline-derived CDR1 and CDR2 are SGDLS and YYNGEE. V dropped 3 bases and J dropped 5 bases, with 4 bases sitting between them. CDR3: CASSEQDTQYF. DNA for the CDR3: TGTGCCAGCAGCGAGCAAGATACGCAGTATTTT.

This clonotype came up a few times. The gene calls are TRBV7-2 and TRBJ2-5; tentatively, D is TRBD1 (6 bases). The germline V gene has CDR1 SGHTA and CDR2 FQGNSA. V was shortened by 0 bases and J by 5 bases, with 13 bases between the two germline ends. This CDR3 has 15 residues. The CDR3 nucleotides read TGTGCCAGCAGCTTAGCGGCAGGGGATGGGGAGACCCAGTACTTC. Its protein is CASSLAAGDGETQYF. The variable domain in full, completed from reference TRBV7-2 and TRBJ2-5, reads GAGVSQSPSNKVTEKGKDVELRCDPISGHTALYWYRQSLGQGLEFLIYFQGNSAPDKSGLPSDRFSAERTGGSVSTLTIQRTQQEDSAVYLCASSLAAGDGETQYFGPGTRLLVL.

The table lists this clonotype with a count of one. This chain links TRBV5-6 with TRBJ1-2, with 9 bases lining up with TRBD1. The V and J ends lost 0 bases and 4 bases, in that order; junction bases with no gene match: 13. Germline-derived CDR1 and CDR2 are SGHDT and YYEEEE. The CDR3 runs to 18 residues. The CDR3 loop reads CASSLVGARWTGVYGYTF. CDR3 sequence (DNA): TGTGCCAGCAGCTTGGTGGGGGCCCGTTGGACAGGGGTCTATGGCTACACCTTC.

This clonotype was seen at least ten times. DNA of the CDR3: TGTGCCAGTAGTAGGGCAACGGGAGGCTACACCTTC. Translated, it gives CASSRATGGYTF. The rearrangement links TRBV19 to TRBJ1-2; unclear D gene. There are 12 residues in the CDR3. Trimming removed 4 bases from V and 8 bases from J, with 11 bases in between. The germline CDR1 and CDR2 sequences are LNHDA and SQIVND (reference sequence).

The V and J genes are TRBV20-1 and TRBJ2-2, with 10 bases aligning to TRBD2. The CDR3 contains 17 residues. Per germline, CDR1 DFQATT and CDR2 SNEGSKA (reference sequence). J gave up 2 bases and V 7 bases, and 13 bases lay outside the gene matches. CDR3 sequence reads: CSVRRVSGRKNTGELFF. CDR3 DNA: TGCAGTGTTAGGAGGGTTAGCGGGAGGAAAAACACCGGGGAGCTGTTTTTT.

This clonotype came up a few times. The V gene is TRBV12-3 or TRBV12-4, the J gene TRBJ1-5; D is perhaps TRBD1 (5 bases). The CDR3 length is 14 residues. Trimming left V 4 bases short and J 4 bases short, with 11 bases between. CDR3 in DNA: TGTGCCAGCAGTTCCCGGGACCAAAATCAGCCCCAGCATTTT. Translated: CASSSRDQNQPQHF.

V and J are TRBV20-1 and TRBJ2-6, with D possibly TRBD1 on 5 matching bases. Germline V CDR1 and CDR2: DFQATT, SNEGSKA (reference sequence). Trimming shortened V by 6 bases and J by 0 bases, and 18 bases separated the two germline ends. The CDR3 extends over 17 amino acids. The CDR3 spells CSAVRQPKTSGANVLTF. CDR3 DNA sequence: TGCAGTGCCGTTCGACAGCCCAAAACCTCTGGGGCCAACGTCCTGACTTTC.